Below, 32 T cell receptor beta chains from the same sample are listed, as sequenced in a study of cytomegalovirus exposure and HLA in healthy donors. Profiled with immunoSEQ multiplex PCR; TCRdb holds only in-frame clones, not every one. The sample yields some 120,000 clones, roughly 94% seen once. Sequenced sample: PBMCs. These receptor sequences come from a woman aged 18-29 years in good health and CMV-seronegative.

The chain links TRBV30 to TRBJ2-3, with a weak D call TRBD2 (5 bases). V was trimmed by 8 bases and J by 1 base, leaving 19 bases between them. Germline CDR1 and CDR2: GTSNPN and SVGIG (reference sequence). The CDR3 runs 15 residues. CDR3 sequence reads: CAAKALGKGTDTQYF. The CDR3 DNA reads TGTGCCGCGAAAGCCCTCGGGAAGGGCACAGATACGCAGTATTTT.

This clone showed up just once. The chain recombines TRBV6-5 with TRBJ1-2; 9 bases agree with TRBD1. Germline V gene sequence: CDR1 MNHEY, CDR2 SVGAGI. Trimming removed 6 bases from V and 2 bases from J; junction bases left unmatched: 7. The CDR3 covers 15 residues. CDR3 protein: CASRRPGTGNYGYTF. CDR3 in DNA: TGTGCCAGCAGACGTCCCGGGACAGGGAACTATGGCTACACCTTC.

The table lists this clone with a count of one. The V call is TRBV2, the J call TRBJ1-6; D not resolved. V gave up 7 bases and J gave up 0 bases, with 7 bases separating them. Germline CDR1 reads SNHLY; CDR2 reads FYNNEI. The CDR3 loop spans 14 amino acids. The CDR3 loop is CASKESSYNSPLHF. In nucleotides, the CDR3 is TGTGCCAGCAAGGAGAGCTCCTATAATTCACCCCTCCACTTT.

This chain links TRBV5-1 with TRBJ2-3, with D tentatively TRBD2 (6 bases). The V gene lost 3 bases and the J gene lost 6 bases, with 14 bases spanning the gap. The CDR3 is made up of 14 amino acids. Germline V gene sequence: CDR1 SGHRS, CDR2 YFSETQ. CDR3 region: CASSSAGFGDTQYF. The CDR3 region has the DNA TGCGCCAGCAGCTCAGCGGGTTTTGGGGATACGCAGTATTTT.

The J gene is TRBJ2-7, the V gene TRBV28; 10 nucleotides match TRBD2. V was pared by 5 bases and J by 0 bases, with 1 base of the junction left unmatched. Germline CDR1 is MDHEN and CDR2 is SYDVKM. This CDR3 spans 14 amino acids. CDR3 region: CASSASGSSYEQYF. Here the CDR3 DNA reads TGTGCCAGCAGTGCTAGCGGGAGCTCCTACGAGCAGTACTTC.

A few counts support this clone. V is TRBV10-3 and J is TRBJ2-7; 8 positions match TRBD2. The CDR3 has 15 amino acids. The J segment lost 8 bases and the V segment lost 2 bases, leaving 11 bases of the junction unmatched. Germline V CDR1 and CDR2: ENHRY, SYGVKD. The CDR3 DNA follows: TGTGCCATCAGTGAGGCGGGGGGAAAGATTGGTAAGCAGTACTTC. Protein sequence: CAISEAGGKIGKQYF.

This chain connects TRBV9 to TRBJ2-1, with a weak D call TRBD2 (6 bases). Trimming removed 4 bases at V and 9 bases at J, with 26 bases between. The length of the CDR3 is 17 residues. Germline V CDR1 and CDR2: SGDLS, YYNGEE. The CDR3 reads CASSQTGLSTLGAEQFF. The CDR3 DNA reads as TGTGCCAGCAGCCAGACGGGACTGTCAACTTTAGGGGCTGAGCAGTTCTTC.

CDR3 DNA sequence: TGTGCCAGCTCACCACCGAACAGGGTTGGTACAGATACGCAGTATTTT. It yields the protein CASSPPNRVGTDTQYF. The V and J genes are TRBV18 and TRBJ2-3; D might be TRBD1 (6 bases). Trimming left V 0 bases short and J 3 bases short, with 13 bases between. Germline V gives CDR1 KGHSH, CDR2 LQKENI. The CDR3 runs to 16 residues.

This sequence joins TRBV5-1 and TRBJ1-4; D is ambiguous. This CDR3 has 14 amino acids. V dropped 1 base and J dropped 6 bases, with 10 bases sitting between them. The germline V gene has CDR1 SGHRS and CDR2 YFSETQ. Here the CDR3 reads CASSLTVHDEKLFF. In DNA form, the CDR3 reads TGCGCCAGCAGCTTGACAGTCCACGATGAAAAACTGTTTTTT.

The chain has TRBV27 and TRBJ2-7, with TRBD1 matching over 9 bases. Germline V CDR1 and CDR2: MNHEY, SMNVEV (reference sequence). CDR3 length: 15 residues. V lost 5 bases to trimming and J lost 2 bases; unmatched junction nucleotides: 7. The CDR3 spells CASSPRTGATYEQYF. The CDR3 nucleotides are TGTGCCAGCAGTCCCCGGACAGGGGCGACCTACGAGCAGTACTTC.

The chain recombines TRBV4-2 with TRBJ2-3; 9 bases are a match to TRBD2. With 0 bases clipped from V and 10 bases from J, the junction kept 5 bases outside the gene matches. The CDR3 runs 14 residues. Germline lookup yields CDR1 LGHNA and CDR2 YNFKEQ. CDR3 amino acids: CASSQDLTSGSQYF. CDR3 nucleotide sequence: TGTGCCAGCAGCCAAGATCTCACTAGCGGGTCGCAGTATTTT.

The chain carries TRBV10-2 and TRBJ1-5, with D perhaps TRBD1 (6 bases). Per the germline V gene, CDR1 is WSHSY and CDR2 is SAAADI. The CDR3 sequence is 13 residues long. V shed 9 bases and J shed 4 bases, with 13 bases lying between them. The CDR3 sequence is CASTGQQNQPQHF. The DNA for the CDR3 is TGCGCCAGTACTGGACAGCAGAATCAGCCCCAGCATTTT.

V usage is TRBV4-1 and J usage is TRBJ1-4; the match to TRBD1 covers 7 bases. CDR1 and CDR2 from the germline V gene are MGHRA and YSYEKL. The CDR3 length is 15 residues. The V segment lost 1 base and the J segment 7 bases; nucleotides outside the gene matches: 6. The CDR3 spells CASSQVRQGGEKLFF. DNA of the CDR3: TGCGCCAGCAGCCAAGTGAGACAGGGCGGTGAAAAACTGTTTTTT.

CDR3 amino acids: CASSFRGLRSEAFF. As DNA, the CDR3 is TGTGCCAGCAGCTTCAGGGGGCTTCGGTCTGAAGCTTTCTTT. V gene TRBV5-6 combines with J gene TRBJ1-1; TRBD1 agrees at 8 bases. V shed 2 bases and J 6 bases; nucleotides not matched to a gene: 6. The length of the CDR3 is 14 residues. Germline-derived CDR1 and CDR2 are SGHDT and YYEEEE.

In this sample, this clone turned up once. This chain connects TRBV6-1 to TRBJ2-1; tentative D call: TRBD2 (6 bases). Deletions cut 3 bases from V and 6 bases from J, with 18 bases between. This CDR3 spans 16 amino acids. Germline V gives CDR1 MNHNS, CDR2 SASEGT. For the CDR3, the DNA is TGTGCCAGCAGTGAGTCCCCCGGGGGTGCGGGCAATGAGCAGTTCTTC. Its translation: CASSESPGGAGNEQFF.

The CDR3 sequence: CASSDRVLDSPLHF. The CDR3 DNA follows: TGTGCCAGCAGTGACAGGGTATTGGATTCACCCCTCCACTTT. This sequence joins TRBV2 and TRBJ1-6; D may be TRBD1 (5 bases). Germline V lookup: CDR1 SNHLY, CDR2 FYNNEI. Trimming cost V 3 bases and J 8 bases, with 11 bases left between them. This CDR3 is built from 14 residues.

This clone came up once. CDR3 sequence (DNA): TGTGCTAGTGACTCCGGGTTGGGTGGCACAGATACGCAGTATTTT. Protein: CASDSGLGGTDTQYF. V is TRBV12-5 and J is TRBJ2-3; D not certain. Germline-derived CDR1 and CDR2 are LGHNT and FRNRAP. The CDR3 has 15 amino acids. The germline V and J ends were trimmed by 7 bases and 1 base, with 15 bases remaining between them.

CDR3 bases: TGTGCCAGCAGTTGGACAGGGCTAGCCAAAAACATTCAGTACTTC. It yields the protein CASSWTGLAKNIQYF. The V call is TRBV27, the J call TRBJ2-4, with TRBD1 matching 8 bases. V gave up 4 bases and J gave up 0 bases; unmatched junction bases: 2. CDR3 length equals 15 residues. Germline-derived CDR1 and CDR2 are MNHEY and SMNVEV (reference sequence).

The chain has TRBV7-6 and TRBJ1-2, with D perhaps TRBD1 (6 bases). Looked up from germline, CDR1 is SGHVS and CDR2 is FNYEAQ. V lost 5 bases and J 8 bases, leaving 24 bases between the germline ends. This CDR3 is built from 16 residues. CDR3 in amino acids: CASSPVTGTLLEGYTF. DNA for the CDR3: TGTGCCAGCAGCCCTGTGACCGGGACACTTCTGGAAGGCTACACCTTC.

The gene calls are TRBV9 and TRBJ2-1; 8 positions agree with TRBD2. The CDR3 is made up of 16 amino acids. After removal of 3 bases from V and 2 bases from J, the junction contained 7 bases not matched to a gene. The V gene's germline CDR1 is SGDLS and CDR2 YYNGEE. This CDR3 is CASSAQPGGAYNEQFF. For the CDR3, the DNA is TGTGCCAGCAGCGCCCAACCCGGGGGGGCCTACAATGAGCAGTTCTTC.

The chain employs TRBV28 and TRBJ1-1; the match to TRBD1 covers 7 bases. Trimming cost V 6 bases and J 1 base; bases outside gene matches: 5. The CDR3 sequence is 14 residues long. Germline V gene data show CDR1 as MDHEN and CDR2 as SYDVKM. The CDR3 reads CASRSGQANTEAFF. The CDR3 coding sequence is TGTGCCAGCAGGTCTGGACAGGCGAACACTGAAGCTTTCTTT.

The chain employs TRBV6-6 and TRBJ2-7; 12 bases are shared with TRBD1. The V and J ends lost 8 bases and 5 bases, in that order; junction bases with no gene match: 13. Germline lookup yields CDR1 MNHNY and CDR2 SVGAGI (reference sequence). This CDR3 is built from 16 residues. This chain's CDR3 is CASHLTGTGGGNEQYF. Here the CDR3 DNA reads TGTGCCAGCCACCTTACAGGGACAGGGGGCGGGAACGAGCAGTACTTC.

This sequence joins TRBV14 and TRBJ1-1; D perhaps matches TRBD1 (5 bases). This CDR3 comprises 14 residues. Germline loops: CDR1 SGHDN, CDR2 FVKESK. Trimming removed 4 bases at V and 4 bases at J, with 13 bases between. CDR3 sequence: CASSRQGRGTEAFF. Written as DNA, the CDR3 is TGTGCCAGCAGCCGCCAGGGAAGGGGCACTGAAGCTTTCTTT.

The V and J genes are TRBV5-1 and TRBJ2-4; possible D gene TRBD1, 6 bases. This CDR3 region has 12 residues. V lost 2 bases to trimming and J lost 6 bases, with 6 bases between them. Per the germline V gene, CDR1 is SGHRS and CDR2 is YFSETQ. CDR3 sequence reads: CASSLQGNIQYF. CDR3 DNA sequence: TGCGCCAGCAGCTTACAGGGAAACATTCAGTACTTC.

CDR3 DNA: TGTGCCTGGGATAGACTAGCGGGCCGTTACAATGAGCAGTTCTTC. Protein product: CAWDRLAGRYNEQFF. The chain couples TRBV30 to TRBJ2-1, with 10 bases that match TRBD2. This CDR3 has 15 amino acids. Germline loops: CDR1 GTSNPN, CDR2 SVGIG (reference sequence). Unmatched junction bases numbered 8, after V lost 5 bases and J lost 4 bases.

The chain is built from TRBV23-1 and TRBJ2-1; D remains unclear. TRBV23-1 is identified as an open reading frame with a role that is uncertain. The CDR3 consists of 11 residues. Deletions cut 4 bases from V and 10 bases from J, with 8 bases between. CDR3 DNA sequence: TGCGCCAGCAGTCGTCGAGCCGAGCAGTTCTTC. Encoded protein: CASSRRAEQFF.

J is TRBJ2-7 and V is TRBV30, with a weak D call TRBD1 (5 bases). Germline lookup yields CDR1 GTSNPN and CDR2 SVGIG (reference sequence). The CDR3 extends over 12 amino acids. Trimming cost V 3 bases and J 6 bases, with 12 bases left between them. The CDR3: CAWRQGLSEQYF. The CDR3 region has the DNA TGTGCCTGGAGGCAGGGCCTAAGCGAGCAGTACTTC.

This chain joins TRBV18 and TRBJ1-4; the D gene is possibly TRBD1 (5 bases). Trimming pared 0 bases from V and 6 bases from J, leaving 11 bases between. This CDR3 contains 15 residues. Germline CDR1 and CDR2: KGHSH and LQKENI. The CDR3 spells CASSPPLGAYEKLFF. In DNA, the CDR3 is TGTGCCAGCTCACCACCGTTAGGGGCCTATGAAAAACTGTTTTTT.

This clone was counted a single time. The rearrangement joins TRBV28 to TRBJ2-1; 8 nucleotides align to TRBD2. V was pared by 3 bases and J by 2 bases, with 6 bases of the junction left unmatched. The CDR3 length is 16 residues. Germline lookup yields CDR1 MDHEN and CDR2 SYDVKM. The CDR3 protein is CASSFAGGPAYNEQFF. CDR3 DNA: TGTGCCAGCAGTTTCGCGGGGGGACCCGCCTACAATGAGCAGTTCTTC. The entire variable domain, with the rest obtained from reference TRBV28 and TRBJ2-1, is as follows: DVKVTQSSRYLVKRTGEKVFLECVQDMDHENMFWYRQDPGLGLRLIYFSYDVKMKEKGDIPEGYSVSREKKERFSLILESASTNQTSMYLCASSFAGGPAYNEQFFGPGTRLTVL.

This clone has just one count. The chain recombines TRBV20-1 with TRBJ2-5; D remains unclear. The CDR3 covers 10 residues. Germline CDR1 and CDR2: DFQATT and SNEGSKA (reference sequence). The V gene lost 6 bases and the J gene lost 4 bases, with 6 bases spanning the gap. The CDR3 bases are TGCAGTGCCGTGTTAGAGACCCAGTACTTC. Its protein product is CSAVLETQYF.

The V gene is TRBV6-1, the J gene TRBJ1-6, with a weak D call TRBD1 (5 bases). Trimming removed 6 bases at V and 9 bases at J, with 12 bases between. Germline lookup yields CDR1 MNHNS and CDR2 SASEGT. The CDR3 extends over 13 amino acids. The CDR3 region is CASSRDLSSPLHF. CDR3 nucleotides: TGTGCCAGCAGCAGGGATCTGAGTTCACCCCTCCACTTT.

This chain links TRBV29-1 with TRBJ2-7; 7 nucleotides align to TRBD2. The CDR3 covers 12 residues. Germline-derived CDR1 and CDR2 are SQVTM and ANQGSEA. Germline trimming cut 7 bases from V and 5 bases from J; bases unmatched to any gene: 8. In nucleotides, the CDR3 is TGCAGCGCTGGGGGGGACCGGGACGAGCAGTACTTC. Translating it yields CSAGGDRDEQYF.